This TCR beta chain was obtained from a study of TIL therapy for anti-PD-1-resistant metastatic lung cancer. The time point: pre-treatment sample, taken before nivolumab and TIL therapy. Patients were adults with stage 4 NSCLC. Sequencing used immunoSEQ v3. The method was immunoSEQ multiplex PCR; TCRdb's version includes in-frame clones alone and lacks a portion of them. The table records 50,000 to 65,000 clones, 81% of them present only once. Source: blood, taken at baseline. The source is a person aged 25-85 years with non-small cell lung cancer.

Here the CDR3 reads CASSLNWDRGSSEQYF. The CDR3 DNA is TGTGCCAGCAGCCTTAATTGGGACAGGGGATCCAGCGAGCAGTACTTC. The gene calls are TRBV5-5 and TRBJ2-7, with 10 bases fitting TRBD1. The CDR3 has 16 residues. Germline V CDR1 and CDR2: SGHKS, YYEKEE (reference sequence). The V and J ends lost 4 bases and 6 bases, in that order; junction bases with no gene match: 13.